This is a list of T cell receptor beta chains from one sample in a study of T cell responses to AZD1222 COVID-19 vaccine. Sequencing was performed with immunoSEQ multiplex PCR; in TCRdb, only in-frame clones are kept and a portion is missing. In the table there are more than 150,000 clones, over 80% of which are singletons. The sample here was peripheral blood, taken on day 0 of AZD1222 vaccination. These receptors came from an adult in good health. Each CDR3 is given with its conserved first and last residue. Fields, in order: D gene, V gene, J gene, clone size, CDR3 protein, CDR3 DNA. The D gene is left open where the match is weak. The size of a clone is reported for some rows only, either as once, few or many, or as a class for expanded clones.

d_call: .
v_call: TRBV11-3
j_call: TRBJ2-5
clone_size: .
cdr3_aa: CASSLAGETQYF
cdr3_nt: TGTGCCAGCAGCTTAGCCGGAGAGACCCAGTACTTC

d_call: TRBD1
v_call: TRBV6-5
j_call: TRBJ2-5
clone_size: .
cdr3_aa: CASSSGTGATQYF
cdr3_nt: TGTGCCAGCAGTTCCGGGACAGGAGCGACCCAGTACTTC

d_call: TRBD1
v_call: TRBV11-2
j_call: TRBJ2-7
clone_size: few
cdr3_aa: CASSLVGGAYEQYF
cdr3_nt: TGTGCCAGCAGCTTAGTAGGGGGCGCCTACGAGCAGTACTTC

d_call: .
v_call: TRBV28
j_call: TRBJ2-3
clone_size: .
cdr3_aa: CASIGGAKGTDTQYF
cdr3_nt: TGTGCCAGCATAGGGGGGGCTAAAGGTACAGATACGCAGTATTTT

d_call: .
v_call: TRBV5-1
j_call: TRBJ2-7
clone_size: .
cdr3_aa: CASSCDPYEQYF
cdr3_nt: TGCGCCAGCAGCTGCGACCCATACGAGCAGTACTTC

d_call: .
v_call: TRBV3-1/TRBV3-2
j_call: TRBJ1-2
clone_size: .
cdr3_aa: CASSQGGGSDHNYGYTF
cdr3_nt: TGTGCCAGCAGCCAAGGGGGGGGCAGCGACCATAACTATGGCTACACCTTC

d_call: .
v_call: TRBV18
j_call: TRBJ2-5
clone_size: .
cdr3_aa: CASSTGLDRRETQYF
cdr3_nt: TGTGCCAGCTCCACAGGGCTCGATCGACGGGAGACCCAGTACTTC

d_call: .
v_call: TRBV11-2
j_call: TRBJ1-2
clone_size: .
cdr3_aa: CASSLGLWSSHYGYTF
cdr3_nt: TGTGCCAGCAGCTTAGGGCTCTGGTCCTCCCATTATGGCTACACCTTC

d_call: .
v_call: TRBV5-6
j_call: TRBJ2-1
clone_size: .
cdr3_aa: CASSVRAVQYNEQFF
cdr3_nt: TGTGCCAGCAGCGTCAGGGCGGTACAATACAATGAGCAGTTCTTC

d_call: TRBD2
v_call: TRBV2
j_call: TRBJ2-1
clone_size: .
cdr3_aa: CASSEYSGLSSYNEQFF
cdr3_nt: TGTGCCAGCAGTGAATATAGCGGGCTGAGCTCCTACAATGAGCAGTTCTTC

d_call: .
v_call: TRBV2
j_call: TRBJ2-3
clone_size: .
cdr3_aa: CASSTGTDTQYF
cdr3_nt: TGTGCCAGCAGTACAGGTACAGATACGCAGTATTTT

d_call: .
v_call: TRBV19
j_call: TRBJ2-5
clone_size: .
cdr3_aa: CASSILGEGETQYF
cdr3_nt: TGTGCCAGTAGTATTTTGGGGGAAGGAGAGACCCAGTACTTC

d_call: TRBD2
v_call: TRBV5-1
j_call: TRBJ2-7
clone_size: .
cdr3_aa: CASSQPGLAGYSYEQYF
cdr3_nt: TGCGCCAGCAGCCAACCTGGACTAGCGGGGTACTCCTACGAGCAGTACTTC

d_call: .
v_call: TRBV6-5
j_call: TRBJ1-2
clone_size: .
cdr3_aa: CATTLDKDYGYTF
cdr3_nt: TGTGCCACCACGTTGGACAAGGACTATGGCTACACCTTC

d_call: TRBD2
v_call: TRBV18
j_call: TRBJ2-1
clone_size: .
cdr3_aa: CASSTPGLAGGSGEQFF
cdr3_nt: TGTGCCAGCTCGACCCCGGGACTAGCGGGAGGGAGTGGTGAGCAGTTCTTC

d_call: TRBD1
v_call: TRBV5-3
j_call: TRBJ1-5
clone_size: few
cdr3_aa: CARSLVAGGADQPQHF
cdr3_nt: TGTGCCAGAAGCTTGGTAGCAGGGGGCGCGGATCAGCCCCAGCATTTT

d_call: .
v_call: TRBV10-3
j_call: TRBJ2-2
clone_size: .
cdr3_aa: CAISNVAATNTGELFF
cdr3_nt: TGTGCCATCAGTAACGTAGCGGCTACGAACACCGGGGAGCTGTTTTTT

d_call: .
v_call: TRBV19
j_call: TRBJ1-5
clone_size: .
cdr3_aa: CASMGGRTNQPQHF
cdr3_nt: TGTGCCAGTATGGGGGGGCGAACCAATCAGCCCCAGCATTTT

d_call: TRBD1
v_call: TRBV11-2
j_call: TRBJ1-2
clone_size: .
cdr3_aa: CASSPRDRSYGYTF
cdr3_nt: TGTGCCAGCAGCCCTCGGGACAGGAGCTATGGCTACACCTTC

d_call: .
v_call: TRBV28
j_call: TRBJ1-3
clone_size: .
cdr3_aa: CASSAHHGNTNTIYF
cdr3_nt: TGTGCCAGCAGTGCACATCACGGGAATACCAACACCATATATTTT

d_call: .
v_call: TRBV3-1/TRBV3-2
j_call: TRBJ2-5
clone_size: .
cdr3_aa: CASSQMGTFQETQYF
cdr3_nt: TGTGCCAGCAGCCAAATGGGTACGTTTCAAGAGACCCAGTACTTC

d_call: TRBD2
v_call: TRBV19
j_call: TRBJ2-7
clone_size: .
cdr3_aa: CASSTGLAGVTYEQYF
cdr3_nt: TGTGCCAGTAGTACGGGACTAGCGGGAGTGACCTACGAGCAGTACTTC